This T cell receptor (beta chain) originates from a study of T cells after yellow fever vaccination. Whole-study results and caveats: High-abundance clonotypes from the bulk population could contaminate FACS-sorted repertoires. Post-booster samples contained most primary-vaccination clones (approximately 96% CD4, about 90% CD8).

The TCR cDNA carried a universal primer site and UMIs from 5'RACE template switching. A single record per CDR3 protein comes from TCRdb applying MiXCR to the 5' RACE reads. The data contain around 590,000 distinct CDR3 sequences, approximately 13% of them seen just once; the ten biggest clones take up more than 13%. Comments on this clonotype: Its antigen is still unknown.

The CDR3 extends over 14 amino acids. Looked up from germline, CDR1 is SQVTM and CDR2 is ANQGSEA. With 7 bases clipped from V and 7 bases from J, the junction kept 13 bases outside the gene matches. Material: PBMCs, obtained on the day of the yellow fever booster vaccination. The chain recombines TRBV29-1 with TRBJ2-1; 7 bases agree with TRBD2. The sequence was obtained from a man aged 25 to 40 who received the YFV17D yellow fever vaccine. The CDR3 bases are TGCAGCGCCGGGTCTTGGGGGGGATGGAATGAGCAGTTCTTC. Protein sequence: CSAGSWGGWNEQFF.